The rows below give T cell receptor beta chains drawn from one sample of a study of cytomegalovirus exposure and HLA in healthy donors. Clones were sequenced by immunoSEQ multiplex PCR, and TCRdb holds only the in-frame ones, with some missing. The sample has roughly 96,000 clones; 65% to 75% are singletons. Material: PBMCs. Receptors were obtained from a woman in her seventies in good health and CMV-seropositive. CDR3s include the opening cysteine and the closing phenylalanine or tryptophan. D genes are given only for firm matches.

d_call: -
v_call: TRBV7-9
cdr3_aa: CSSSFGQKAFF

d_call: -
v_call: TRBV7-9
cdr3_aa: CASSPVFEQVNNSPLHF

d_call: -
v_call: TRBV19
cdr3_aa: CASKVGRYSNQPQHF

d_call: TRBD1
v_call: TRBV6-1
cdr3_aa: CASLPGGDQPQHF

d_call: TRBD1
v_call: TRBV18
cdr3_aa: CASSLRQGSYEQYF

d_call: -
v_call: TRBV5-4
cdr3_aa: CASSLATTGRYTEAFF

d_call: TRBD1
v_call: TRBV10-3
cdr3_aa: CAISFGTGSTDTQYF

d_call: -
v_call: TRBV11-2
cdr3_aa: CASSLGGGNTGELFF

d_call: TRBD1
v_call: TRBV7-9
cdr3_aa: CASSLLTGGSEQYF

d_call: -
v_call: TRBV6-6
cdr3_aa: CASGTDYYNEQFF

d_call: TRBD2
v_call: TRBV6-5
cdr3_aa: CASTLGLAGGGEQFF

d_call: TRBD2
v_call: TRBV28
cdr3_aa: CASTTGGGLTGELFF

d_call: -
v_call: TRBV10-1
cdr3_aa: CASSGQQPGVGPNEQFF

d_call: TRBD1
v_call: TRBV5-5
cdr3_aa: CASSLAQGATKNIQYF

d_call: TRBD1
v_call: TRBV5-1
cdr3_aa: CASSLESGQGGEQYF

d_call: TRBD1
v_call: TRBV2
cdr3_aa: CASSEGTGNNQPQHF

d_call: -
v_call: TRBV6-5
cdr3_aa: CASKKQGGNSPLHF

d_call: TRBD2
v_call: TRBV5-4
cdr3_aa: CASSLGLAGAKNIQYF

d_call: TRBD2
v_call: TRBV10-3
cdr3_aa: CASIAGSEDTQYF

d_call: TRBD1
v_call: TRBV4-2
cdr3_aa: CASSPGQAAYEQYF

d_call: -
v_call: TRBV7-6
cdr3_aa: CASSKGLQGMNTEAFF

d_call: -
v_call: TRBV4-2
cdr3_aa: CASSQVTGSRVYNEQFF

d_call: TRBD1
v_call: TRBV27
cdr3_aa: CASSPGTGRGEQPQHF

d_call: TRBD2
v_call: TRBV14
cdr3_aa: CASSQVGFWGGGPVNEQFF

d_call: TRBD1
v_call: TRBV5-1
cdr3_aa: CASSLEGQSNQPQHF

d_call: TRBD1
v_call: TRBV5-5
cdr3_aa: CASSLGTVNEKLFF

d_call: TRBD2
v_call: TRBV12-5
cdr3_aa: CASGLPRAGAYEQYF

d_call: -
v_call: TRBV19
cdr3_aa: CASSAVADSSYEQYF

d_call: TRBD2
v_call: TRBV19
cdr3_aa: CASSKTRTSGSYNEQFF

d_call: TRBD1
v_call: TRBV29-1
cdr3_aa: CSVESPGQIYEQYF

d_call: TRBD1
v_call: TRBV7-3
cdr3_aa: CASSYSTGVPGELFF

d_call: TRBD2
v_call: TRBV27
cdr3_aa: CASSLTSGGGTQYF

d_call: TRBD1
v_call: TRBV28
cdr3_aa: CASSLGTVAKNIQYF

d_call: TRBD1
v_call: TRBV5-6
cdr3_aa: CASSPNRGRGYEQYF

d_call: TRBD2
v_call: TRBV4-3
cdr3_aa: CASSQEALAEVGELFF

d_call: TRBD1
v_call: TRBV9
cdr3_aa: CASSAHQGSTGGSGANVLTF

d_call: TRBD2
v_call: TRBV5-1
cdr3_aa: CASSPPGTIQFF

d_call: -
v_call: TRBV19
cdr3_aa: CASSMEAQGGTYEQYF

d_call: TRBD2
v_call: TRBV7-2
cdr3_aa: CASSLAGSGATDTQYF

d_call: TRBD2
v_call: TRBV5-1
cdr3_aa: CASSLSGGYYEQYF

d_call: -
v_call: TRBV6-5
cdr3_aa: CASSYTKGGSGNTIYF

d_call: TRBD1
v_call: TRBV6-6
cdr3_aa: CASTSDRRRAFF

d_call: -
v_call: TRBV21-1
cdr3_aa: CASSKVDRRTGELFF

d_call: TRBD1
v_call: TRBV29-1
cdr3_aa: CSAAGQGAPLGQYF

d_call: TRBD1
v_call: TRBV18
cdr3_aa: CASSPGQIRTDTQYF

d_call: -
v_call: TRBV2
cdr3_aa: CASSEALATDTQYF

d_call: TRBD1
v_call: TRBV2
cdr3_aa: CASSAGQGFGFFGYTF

d_call: TRBD1
v_call: TRBV19
cdr3_aa: CASSRATGVNQPQHF

d_call: -
v_call: TRBV11-2
cdr3_aa: CASSLLRGGVQETQYF